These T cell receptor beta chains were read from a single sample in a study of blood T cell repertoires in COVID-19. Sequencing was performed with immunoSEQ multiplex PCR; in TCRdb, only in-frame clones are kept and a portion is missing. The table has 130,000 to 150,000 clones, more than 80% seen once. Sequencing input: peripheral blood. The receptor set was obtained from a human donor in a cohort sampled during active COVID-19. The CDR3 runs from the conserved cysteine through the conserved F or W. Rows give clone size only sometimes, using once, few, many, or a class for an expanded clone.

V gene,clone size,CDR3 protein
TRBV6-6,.,CASSHPSGGTWEQFF
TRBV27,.,CASSLSTGGGYTF
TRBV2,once,CASRSSLTSGRGETQYF
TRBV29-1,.,CSVSRGLDEQYF
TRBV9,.,CASSVETGGSGYTF
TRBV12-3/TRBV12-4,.,CASSRSGGGEQYF
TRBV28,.,CASSPDRGRRNTIYF
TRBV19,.,CASSIPGTSEGGDTQYF
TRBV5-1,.,CASSLELRGGTDTQYF
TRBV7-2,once,CASSLRGGSEKLFF
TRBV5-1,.,CASSIGLAGVGADTQYF
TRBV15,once,CATSRADSQKLFF
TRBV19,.,CASSTRGSNQPQHF
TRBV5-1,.,CASSFTPNTEAFF
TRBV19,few,CASSIIQGYRGNQPQHF
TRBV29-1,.,CSVTGIDTEAFF
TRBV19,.,CASRAQGNTGELFF
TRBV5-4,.,CASSRGQVRANYGYTF
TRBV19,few,CASTFNRDTGELFF
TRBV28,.,CASSPRTIKPQHF
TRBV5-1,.,CASSPRTSGTDTQYF
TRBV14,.,CASSQRVLRTSGKTYEQYF
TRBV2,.,CASAQALNEKLFF
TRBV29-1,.,CSVDGGTGAYEQYF
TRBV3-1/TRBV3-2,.,CASSQDPGTNEKLFF
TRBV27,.,CASSSGGGLLEQYF
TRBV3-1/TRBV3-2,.,CASRPHTGFDTEAFF
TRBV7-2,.,CASSLLASGGIGDTQYF
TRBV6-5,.,CASSYSLGANNEQFF
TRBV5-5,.,CASSAWDRAHRGYTF
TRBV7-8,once,CASSLDRVGTDTQYF
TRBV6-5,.,CASTGHSNTEAFF
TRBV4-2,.,CASSQGEDTDTQYF
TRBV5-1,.,CASSLDGQGQETQYF
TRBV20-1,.,CSAPRGTEAFF
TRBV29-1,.,CSAQAPTDTQYF